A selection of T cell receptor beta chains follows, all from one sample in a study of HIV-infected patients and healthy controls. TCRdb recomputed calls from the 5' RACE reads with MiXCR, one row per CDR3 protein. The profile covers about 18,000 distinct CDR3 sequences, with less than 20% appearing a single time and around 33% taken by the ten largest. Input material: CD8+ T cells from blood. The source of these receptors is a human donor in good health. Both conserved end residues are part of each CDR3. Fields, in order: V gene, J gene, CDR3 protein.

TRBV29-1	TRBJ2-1	CSVELTGGGIYNEQFF
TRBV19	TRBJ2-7	CASSFMSGSYEQYF
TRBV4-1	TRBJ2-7	CASSSRVASSYEQYF
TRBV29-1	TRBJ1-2	CSVEGEQAAYGYTF
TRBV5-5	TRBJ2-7	CASSRPGTGIEQYF
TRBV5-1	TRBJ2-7	CASSIETESHEQYF
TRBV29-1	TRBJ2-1	CSVTVLAGGWNEQFF
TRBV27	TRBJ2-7	CASSRGTSGRVEQYF
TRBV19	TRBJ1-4	CASSWTVIGEKLFF
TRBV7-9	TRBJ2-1	CASSLLGGGRHDEQFF
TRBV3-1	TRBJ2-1	CASSQDIGTGMNEQFF
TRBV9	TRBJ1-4	CASSPRGTATNEKLFF
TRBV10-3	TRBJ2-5	CAIRNKTWLETQYF
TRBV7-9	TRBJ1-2	CASSLVLGRSNYGYTF
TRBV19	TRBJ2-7	CASSLRQGAGEQYF
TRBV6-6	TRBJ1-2	CASSYSSGANYGYTF
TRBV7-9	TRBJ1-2	CASSLGSGGYGYTF
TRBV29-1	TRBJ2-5	CSVVDPGGWETQYF
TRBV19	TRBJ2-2	CASSIGTGVGGELFF
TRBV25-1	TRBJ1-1	CASRRTGAHTEAFF
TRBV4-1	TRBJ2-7	CASSQDQFGQAGEYF
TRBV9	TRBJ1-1	CASSVDGGGEAFF
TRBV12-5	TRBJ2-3	CASGLLASASTDTQYF
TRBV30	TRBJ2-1	CAWSVGNNEQFF
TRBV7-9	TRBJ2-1	CASSARTSGRINEQFF
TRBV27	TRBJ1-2	CASSFAGGGYGYTF
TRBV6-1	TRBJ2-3	CASSEGFGTHTDTQYF
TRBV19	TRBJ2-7	CASSPGTSGHEQYF
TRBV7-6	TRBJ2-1	CASSLRQEIYNEQFF
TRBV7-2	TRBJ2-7	CASSPPLRDEQYF
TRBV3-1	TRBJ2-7	CASSQDYRGPGYEQYF
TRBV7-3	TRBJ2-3	CASSLGTVGDTQYF
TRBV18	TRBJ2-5	CASSPSPGATETQYF
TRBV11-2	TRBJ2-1	CASSPPRTIHEQFF
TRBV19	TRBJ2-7	CASSIGGTAGQYF
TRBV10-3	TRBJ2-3	CAISPPGTTDTQYF
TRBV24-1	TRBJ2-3	CATSDPPGTSGSGTDTQYF
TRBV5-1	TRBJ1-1	CASSPAGENTEAFF
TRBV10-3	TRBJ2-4	CAISESKGIPRNIQYF
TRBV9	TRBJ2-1	CASIHEQFF
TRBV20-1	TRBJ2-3	CSAPTSGGTDTQYF
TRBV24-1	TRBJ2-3	CATSASSGRAADTQYF
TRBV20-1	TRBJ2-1	CSARGLAGLYEQFF
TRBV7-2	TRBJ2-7	CASSEGPSYEQYF
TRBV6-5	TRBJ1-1	CASSPLGNTEAFF
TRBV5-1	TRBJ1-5	CASSLGDRVGNQPQHF
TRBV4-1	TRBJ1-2	CASSLGTETNYGYTF
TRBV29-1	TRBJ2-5	CSVDATVQETQYF
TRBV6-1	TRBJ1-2	CASSPLGGGSYGYTF
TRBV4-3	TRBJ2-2	CASSQGYHGAGELFF
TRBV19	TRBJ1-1	CASSISAGGHTEAFF
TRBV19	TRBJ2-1	CASSPEGWEQFF
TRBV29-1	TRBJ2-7	CSVGAAGDYEQYF
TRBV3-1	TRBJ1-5	CASSPRQGSNQPQHF